The 15 T cell receptor beta chains presented below share a single source sample, sequenced in a study of persistence of HIV-infected CD4 T cells. The libraries were made with immunoSEQ version 4 in survey mode. Sequencing was performed with immunoSEQ multiplex PCR; in TCRdb, only in-frame clones are kept and a portion is missing. The table has tens of thousands of clones, less than 85% seen once. The antigens for these receptors are not known. Cells were stimulated with overlapping HIV-1 Gag 15-mer peptides. CD40L-negative CD69-negative CD45RO-high memory CD4+ T cells were sorted as populations depleted of antigen-responding cells. The source was CD4+ T cells sorted from PBMCs after roughly 18-hour stimulation, collected from a patient who received antiretroviral therapy. These receptors originate from an adult man with HIV who was CMV-seropositive.

The gene calls are TRBV20-1 and TRBJ1-1, with unresolved D. Germline CDR1 is DFQATT and CDR2 is SNEGSKA (reference sequence). V was trimmed by 2 bases and J by 6 bases, leaving 7 bases between them. The CDR3 has 11 residues. The CDR3 here is CSARWGAEAFF. CDR3 coding DNA: TGCAGTGCTAGATGGGGAGCTGAAGCTTTCTTT.

This clone was counted only a few times. V is TRBV3-1 (or the pseudogene TRBV3-2) and J is TRBJ2-7, with D perhaps being TRBD1 or TRBD2 (5 bases each). V lost 6 bases, J lost 11 bases, and 20 bases lay in between. Germline CDR1 reads LGHDT; CDR2 reads YNNKEL (reference sequence). CDR3 size: 13 residues. Here the CDR3 DNA reads TGTGCCAGCAGAGAACGGGGACCCGGCAGGGAGTACTTC. Its translation: CASRERGPGREYF.

Notes on this clone: With a much larger clone just one base away, this may be a read error. The identical CDR3 is also encoded by other nucleotide sequences in the sample. The chain links TRBV6-5 to TRBJ2-7; no definite D call. This CDR3 has 13 residues. Between the trimmed V and J ends, which lost 0 bases and 4 bases, there was a span of 7 bases. Looked up from germline, CDR1 is MNHEY and CDR2 is SVGAGI. CDR3 residues: CASSYSPEYEQYF. Written as DNA, the CDR3 is TGTGCCAGCAGTTACTCGCCCGAGTACGAGCAGTACTTC.

The rearrangement uses TRBV19 and TRBJ2-2, with D unresolved. This CDR3 region has 11 residues. Germline-derived CDR1 and CDR2 are LNHDA and SQIVND (reference sequence). Deletions cut 9 bases from V and 3 bases from J, with 5 bases between. The CDR3: CASLDTGELFF. In nucleotides, the CDR3 is TGTGCCAGCCTTGACACCGGGGAGCTGTTTTTT.

CDR3: CASSLNGEDHTEAFF. The CDR3 DNA reads TGTGCCAGCAGCCTGAACGGGGAGGACCACACTGAAGCTTTCTTT. The V gene is TRBV9, the J gene TRBJ1-1; unclear D gene. CDR3 length: 15 amino acids. The V end was cut by 4 bases, the J end by 3 bases, with 16 bases between. Germline V CDR1 and CDR2: SGDLS, YYNGEE.

This chain connects TRBV3-1 (or the pseudogene TRBV3-2) to TRBJ1-1, with D perhaps matching TRBD1 (6 bases). V lost 2 bases and J lost 1, with 8 bases in between. This CDR3 spans 14 amino acids. Germline CDR1 reads LGHDT; CDR2 reads YNNKEL (reference sequence). CDR3 loop: CASSQTQGNTEAFF. DNA for the CDR3: TGTGCCAGCAGCCAAACACAGGGGAACACTGAAGCTTTCTTT.

The genes are TRBV5-1 and TRBJ1-1, with D uncertain. V was pared by 4 bases and J by 0 bases, with 16 bases between. CDR1 is SGHRS, CDR2 YFSETQ, per germline. CDR3 length: 16 residues. CDR3 in amino acids: CASSPFRLGMNTEAFF. The CDR3 nucleotides are TGCGCCAGCAGCCCTTTTCGCCTCGGAATGAACACTGAAGCTTTCTTT.

As to this clone: A junction end diverges from the germline sequence, so it may reflect a read error. This chain joins TRBV30 and TRBJ2-7; 7 bases line up with TRBD2. This CDR3 contains 13 residues. Germline V gene data show CDR1 as GTSNPN and CDR2 as SVGIG (reference sequence). CDR3 protein: CAGRDGVSYEQYF. CDR3 DNA sequence: TGTGCCGGGAGGGACGGAGTCTCCTACGAGCAGTACTTC.

CDR3 nucleotides: TGTGCCAGCACCAAGGGGGCTTTCTCCTACGAGCAGTACTTC. Residues: CASTKGAFSYEQYF. V gene TRBV6-5 combines with J gene TRBJ2-7; 7 bases fit TRBD1. The length of the CDR3 is 14 residues. Germline loops: CDR1 MNHEY, CDR2 SVGAGI. V dropped 7 bases and J dropped 0; count of bases not matched to a gene: 6.

The chain is built from TRBV19 and TRBJ1-1, with 9 bases matching TRBD1. Germline V gene lookup returns CDR1 LNHDA and CDR2 SQIVND (reference sequence). V was pared by 5 bases and J by 0 bases, with 7 bases of the junction left unmatched. The CDR3 loop spans 16 amino acids. The CDR3 DNA is TGTGCCAGTAGTCCGTGGACAGGGGTAATGAACACTGAAGCTTTCTTT. It translates to CASSPWTGVMNTEAFF.

The chain uses TRBV5-1 and TRBJ2-3; 7 bases agree with TRBD2. The germline V gene encodes CDR1 SGHRS and CDR2 YFSETQ. CDR3 length: 15 residues. V dropped 2 bases and J dropped 2; count of bases not matched to a gene: 5. This CDR3 is CASSFRAGPTDTQYF. Here the CDR3 DNA reads TGCGCCAGCAGCTTTAGAGCGGGACCCACAGATACGCAGTATTTT. The full variable domain, with the rest looked up from reference TRBV5-1 and TRBJ2-3, is KAGVTQTPRYLIKTRGQQVTLSCSPISGHRSVSWYQQTPGQGLQFLFEYFSETQRNKGNFPGRFSGRQFSNSRSEMNVSTLELGDSALYLCASSFRAGPTDTQYFGPGTRLTVL.

The rearrangement links TRBV19 to TRBJ1-1; the D is unclear. Trimming left V 6 bases short and J 3 bases short, with 17 bases between. This CDR3 region has 15 residues. Germline V gives CDR1 LNHDA, CDR2 SQIVND (reference sequence). The CDR3 DNA reads as TGTGCCAGTAGCCGACAACTCCTGAGAGACACTGAAGCTTTCTTT. Protein sequence: CASSRQLLRDTEAFF.

V is TRBV2 and J is TRBJ1-5; no definite D call. This CDR3 is 14 amino acids long. The germline V gene encodes CDR1 SNHLY and CDR2 FYNNEI. V was shortened by 0 bases and J by 5 bases, with 8 bases between the two germline ends. For the CDR3, the DNA is TGTGCCAGCAGTGAAGCGCGGAACCATCAGCCCCAGCATTTT. Protein product: CASSEARNHQPQHF.

The rearrangement uses TRBV6-5 and TRBJ2-7; 9 nucleotides agree with TRBD1. The germline V gene has CDR1 MNHEY and CDR2 SVGAGI. Losses at the gene ends were 2 bases for V and 2 bases for J; bases not matched to a gene: 4. CDR3 length: 15 amino acids. The CDR3 DNA reads as TGTGCCAGCAGTTACGGGACAGGGTTAACCTACGAGCAGTACTTC. Translating gives CASSYGTGLTYEQYF.

This chain links TRBV3-1 (or the pseudogene TRBV3-2) with TRBJ1-5; D unclear. The CDR3 sequence is 13 residues long. CDR1 is LGHDT and CDR2 is YNNKEL in the germline V gene (reference sequence). V was pared by 4 bases and J by 3 bases, with 7 bases between. CDR3 in DNA: TGTGCCAGCAGCCTGGCAGACAATCAGCCCCAGCATTTT. This sequence encodes CASSLADNQPQHF.